This T cell receptor beta chain is from a study of tumor-infiltrating lymphocytes in primary liver carcinoma. A primer in the constant region served to generate TCR beta cDNA from about 480 ng of total RNA. Modified slightly, ARM-PCR produced TCR beta libraries over three nested multiplex PCR rounds. TCRdb processed the multiplex PCR reads anew with MiXCR; each CDR3 protein has one entry. The sample contains approximately 92,000 distinct CDR3 sequences, around 63% of which appear only once. Both RNA and DNA were isolated together from about 20-30 mg of bulk tissue that had not been sorted. Over 85% of the cells in every tumor sample were viable tumor cells. This receptor was identified in a woman in her sixties or seventies with primary liver carcinoma and hepatitis B virus infection. The source material was liver tumor tissue from sampling region 5. Sample subset: tumor region T5, tumor centre.

CDR3 sequence (DNA): TGCAGAGGACGACAGGGGGAGTACGCTGAAGCTTTCTTT. This translates into CRGRQGEYAEAFF. The V and J genes are TRBV29-1 and TRBJ1-1; 9 nucleotides agree with TRBD1. Germline V CDR1 and CDR2: SQVTM, ANQGSEA. The CDR3 sequence is 13 residues long.